Below are 4 T cell receptor beta chains sequenced from a single sample in a study of T-cell memory formation after mild COVID-19. TCRdb used MiXCR to reprocess the 5' RACE reads, holding one entry per CDR3 protein. The sample lists hundreds of thousands of distinct CDR3 sequences, approximately 15% occurring once. The sequencing input was PBMCs or a T cell subset sorted from them (not recorded which). The origin of the receptors is a man aged 18-30 years who had mild COVID-19 (a few samples of this study predate the infection). Cell type and time point are not known.

The rearrangement joins TRBV4-1 to TRBJ1-3; D call uncertain. This CDR3 comprises 15 residues. Germline V gene data show CDR1 as MGHRA and CDR2 as YSYEKL. V was shortened by 4 bases and J by 0 bases, with 10 bases between the two germline ends. CDR3 nucleotide sequence: TGCGCCAGCAGCCCTTTTCAAGCCTCTGGAAACACCATATATTTT. Protein product: CASSPFQASGNTIYF.

This clonotype was observed a single time. This chain joins TRBV7-2 and TRBJ2-1; weak D call: TRBD2 (5 bases). Germline-derived CDR1 and CDR2 are SGHTA and FQGNSA. V lost 4 bases and J lost 8, with 15 bases in between. CDR3 size: 14 residues. Written as DNA, the CDR3 is TGTGCCAGCAGCTACCAGCGGTTCATCGATGAGCAGTTCTTC. Its protein product is CASSYQRFIDEQFF.

This clonotype came up a few times. This chain joins TRBV4-1 and TRBJ1-2; TRBD1 might be the D (5 bases). V shed 1 base and J shed 8 bases, with 14 bases lying between them. The CDR3 has 14 amino acids. Germline V gene lookup returns CDR1 MGHRA and CDR2 YSYEKL. CDR3 coding DNA: TGCGCCAGCAGCCAAGTGGTCAGCAGGGACGGCTACACCTTC. It translates to CASSQVVSRDGYTF.

The V call is TRBV20-1, the J call TRBJ2-2; D may be TRBD1 or TRBD2 (5 bases each). V was shortened by 5 bases and J by 4 bases, with 17 bases between the two germline ends. Germline V gene lookup returns CDR1 DFQATT and CDR2 SNEGSKA (reference sequence). CDR3 length: 15 residues. CDR3: CSAGGARLSTGELFF. In nucleotides, the CDR3 is TGCAGTGCTGGGGGAGCCCGCCTATCCACCGGGGAGCTGTTTTTT.